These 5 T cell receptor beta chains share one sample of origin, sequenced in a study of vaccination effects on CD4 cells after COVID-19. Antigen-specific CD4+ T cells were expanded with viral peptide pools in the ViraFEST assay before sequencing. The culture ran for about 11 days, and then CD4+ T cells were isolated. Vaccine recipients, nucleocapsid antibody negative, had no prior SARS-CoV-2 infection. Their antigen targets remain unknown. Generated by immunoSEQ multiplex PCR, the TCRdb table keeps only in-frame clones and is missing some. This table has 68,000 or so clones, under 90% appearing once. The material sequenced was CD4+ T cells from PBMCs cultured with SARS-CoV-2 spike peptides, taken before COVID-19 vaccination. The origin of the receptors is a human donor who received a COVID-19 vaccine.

The CDR3: CASSQTGTGTTDTQYF. The CDR3 nucleotides are TGTGCCAGCAGTCAGACCGGGACAGGGACCACAGATACGCAGTATTTT. The chain couples TRBV28 to TRBJ2-3; TRBD1 matches 9 bases. Germline V gene data show CDR1 as MDHEN and CDR2 as SYDVKM. The CDR3 covers 16 residues. Unmatched junction bases numbered 8, after V lost 5 bases and J lost 2 bases.

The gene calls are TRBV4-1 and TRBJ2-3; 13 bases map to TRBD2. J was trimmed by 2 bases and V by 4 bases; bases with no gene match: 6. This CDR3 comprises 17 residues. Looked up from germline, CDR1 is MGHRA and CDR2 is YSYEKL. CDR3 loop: CASSRAGLAGDTDTQYF. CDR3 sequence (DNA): TGCGCCAGCAGCCGCGCAGGACTAGCGGGGGACACAGATACGCAGTATTTT.

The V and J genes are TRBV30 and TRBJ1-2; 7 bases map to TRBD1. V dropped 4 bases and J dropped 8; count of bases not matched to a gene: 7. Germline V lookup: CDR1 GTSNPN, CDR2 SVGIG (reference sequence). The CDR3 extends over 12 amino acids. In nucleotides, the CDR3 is TGTGCCTGGACAGGGGGAGTGGGCGGCTACACCTTC. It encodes CAWTGGVGGYTF.

CDR3: CASSLNMGTNTQYF. CDR3 nucleotides: TGTGCCAGCAGCCTCAATATGGGTACAAATACGCAGTATTTT. The chain couples TRBV7-3 to TRBJ2-3; no definite D call. This CDR3 comprises 14 residues. Germline V lookup: CDR1 SGHTA, CDR2 FQGTGA. The V gene lost 5 bases and the J gene lost 7 bases, with 16 bases spanning the gap.

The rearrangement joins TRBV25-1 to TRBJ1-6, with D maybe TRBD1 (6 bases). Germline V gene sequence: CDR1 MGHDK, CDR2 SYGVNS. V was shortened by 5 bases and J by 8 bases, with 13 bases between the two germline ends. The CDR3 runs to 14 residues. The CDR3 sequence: CASSMGGADSPLHF. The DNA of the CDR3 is TGTGCCAGCAGTATGGGGGGGGCCGATTCACCCCTCCACTTT.